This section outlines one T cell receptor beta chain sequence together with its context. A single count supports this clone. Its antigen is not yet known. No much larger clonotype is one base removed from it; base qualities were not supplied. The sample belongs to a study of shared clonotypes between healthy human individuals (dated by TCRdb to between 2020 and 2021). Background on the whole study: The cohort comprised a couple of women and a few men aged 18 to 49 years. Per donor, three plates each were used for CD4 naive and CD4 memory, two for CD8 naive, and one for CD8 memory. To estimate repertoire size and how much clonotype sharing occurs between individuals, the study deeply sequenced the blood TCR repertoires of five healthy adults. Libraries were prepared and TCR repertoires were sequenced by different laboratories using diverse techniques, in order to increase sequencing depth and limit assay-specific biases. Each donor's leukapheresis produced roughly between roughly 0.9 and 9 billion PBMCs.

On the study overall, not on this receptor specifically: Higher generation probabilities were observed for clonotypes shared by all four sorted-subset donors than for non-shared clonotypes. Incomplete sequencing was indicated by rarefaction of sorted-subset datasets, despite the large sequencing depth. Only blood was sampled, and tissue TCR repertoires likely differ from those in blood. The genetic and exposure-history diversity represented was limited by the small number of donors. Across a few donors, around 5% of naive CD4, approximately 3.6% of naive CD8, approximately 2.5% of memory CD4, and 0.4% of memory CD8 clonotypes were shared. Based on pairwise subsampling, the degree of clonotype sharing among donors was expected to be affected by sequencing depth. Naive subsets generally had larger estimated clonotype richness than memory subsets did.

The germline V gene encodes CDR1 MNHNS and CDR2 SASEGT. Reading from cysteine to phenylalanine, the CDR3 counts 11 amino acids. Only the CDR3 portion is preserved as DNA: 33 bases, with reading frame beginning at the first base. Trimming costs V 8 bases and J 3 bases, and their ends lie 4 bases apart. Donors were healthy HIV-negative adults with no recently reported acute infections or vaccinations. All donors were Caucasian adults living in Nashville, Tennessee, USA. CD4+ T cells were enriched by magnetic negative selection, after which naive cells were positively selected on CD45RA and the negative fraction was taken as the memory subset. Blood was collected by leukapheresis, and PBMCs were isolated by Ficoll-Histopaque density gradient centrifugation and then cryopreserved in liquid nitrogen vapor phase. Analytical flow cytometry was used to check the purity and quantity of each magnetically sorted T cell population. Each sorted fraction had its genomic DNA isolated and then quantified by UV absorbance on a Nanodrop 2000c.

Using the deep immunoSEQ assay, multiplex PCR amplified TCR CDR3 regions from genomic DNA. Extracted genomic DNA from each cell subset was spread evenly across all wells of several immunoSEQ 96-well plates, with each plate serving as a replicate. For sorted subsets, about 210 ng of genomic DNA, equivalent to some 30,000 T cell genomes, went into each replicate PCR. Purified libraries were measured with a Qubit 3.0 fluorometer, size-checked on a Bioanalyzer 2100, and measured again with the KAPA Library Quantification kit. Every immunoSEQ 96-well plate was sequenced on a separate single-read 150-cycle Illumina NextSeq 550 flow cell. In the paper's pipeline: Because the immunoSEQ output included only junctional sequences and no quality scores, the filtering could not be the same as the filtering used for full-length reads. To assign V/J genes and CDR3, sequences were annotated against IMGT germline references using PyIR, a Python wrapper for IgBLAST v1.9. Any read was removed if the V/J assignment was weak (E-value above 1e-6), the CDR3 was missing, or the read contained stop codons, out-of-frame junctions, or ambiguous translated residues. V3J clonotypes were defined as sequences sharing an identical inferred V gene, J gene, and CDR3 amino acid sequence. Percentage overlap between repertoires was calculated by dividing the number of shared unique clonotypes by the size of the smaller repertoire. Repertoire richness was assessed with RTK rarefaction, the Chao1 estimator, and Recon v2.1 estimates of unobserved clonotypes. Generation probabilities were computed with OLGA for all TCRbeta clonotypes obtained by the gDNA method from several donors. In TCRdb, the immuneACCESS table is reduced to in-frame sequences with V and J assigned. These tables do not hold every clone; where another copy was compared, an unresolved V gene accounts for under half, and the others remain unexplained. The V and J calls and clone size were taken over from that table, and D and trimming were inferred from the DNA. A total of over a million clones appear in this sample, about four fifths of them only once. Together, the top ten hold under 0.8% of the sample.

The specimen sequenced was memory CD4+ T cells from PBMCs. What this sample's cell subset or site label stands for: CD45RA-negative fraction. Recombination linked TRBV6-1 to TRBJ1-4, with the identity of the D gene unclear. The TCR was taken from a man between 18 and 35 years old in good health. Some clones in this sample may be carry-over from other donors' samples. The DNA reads TGTGCCAGCGGCCCTAATGAAAAACTGTTTTTT. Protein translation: CASGPNEKLFF.